The 4 T cell receptor beta chains in this list originate from one sample, sequenced in a study of T cells in Graves' hyperthyroidism and ophthalmopathy (dated by TCRdb to about 2019). Libraries were constructed by multiplex PCR. Instrument on record: Illumina HiSeq 2000. The TCR beta CDR3 regions were amplified from the RNA transcripts. A first-round RT-PCR of the TCR CDR3 used the HTBI primer set with the Qiagen OneStep RT-PCR kit. TCRdb reanalyzed the raw reads on its own, using fastp at Q25 for trimming and MiXCR for clone calling, and kept in-frame beta chains. Under each unique CDR3 protein, matching rows form one entry showing the most common genes and DNA. The sample profile shows 500,000 to 650,000 distinct CDR3 sequences; roughly a sixth of them were found once. The ten top clones hold approximately 15% of the sample. Sequencing was performed on blood. The receptors were sampled from a woman aged 18 to 35 with Graves' ophthalmopathy.

This rearrangement joins TRBV19 to TRBJ1-1; TRBD1 is a possible D gene (5 bases). The germline V gene encodes CDR1 LNHDA and CDR2 SQIVND (reference sequence). CDR3 length equals 16 residues. V dropped 4 bases and J dropped 2 bases, with 17 bases sitting between them. This CDR3 reads CASSRGTLSFNTEAFF. The CDR3 bases are TGTGCCAGTAGTAGGGGCACCTTGTCATTCAACACTGAAGCTTTCTTT.

This clonotype was counted ten times or more. The chain combines TRBV7-8 with TRBJ2-1; unclear D gene. Per germline, CDR1 SGHVS and CDR2 FQNEAQ. The CDR3 has 16 residues. Deletions cut 1 base from V and 0 bases from J, with 10 bases between. The CDR3 bases are TGTGCCAGCAGCTTAGGTCACGGGCCCTCCTACAATGAGCAGTTCTTC. Encoded protein: CASSLGHGPSYNEQFF.

The rearrangement joins TRBV9 to TRBJ2-1; the D is unclear. The CDR3 consists of 15 residues. CDR1 is SGDLS, CDR2 YYNGEE, per germline. Trimming removed 4 bases from V and 1 base from J, with 12 bases in between. Here the CDR3 DNA reads TGTGCCAGCAGCCCCGGCCTGCGATCCTACAATGAGCAGTTCTTC. Its translation: CASSPGLRSYNEQFF.

V gene TRBV5-1 combines with J gene TRBJ2-7, with 12 bases matching TRBD1. V shed 4 bases, J shed 5 bases, and the junction held 4 bases outside the gene matches. CDR1 is SGHRS, CDR2 YFSETQ, per germline. This CDR3 has 14 residues. The CDR3 reads CASSVGQGADEQYF. DNA of the CDR3: TGCGCCAGCAGCGTGGGACAGGGGGCTGACGAGCAGTACTTC.